This paragraph covers one TCR beta chain sequence. Antigen unknown. The entry originates in a study of cytomegalovirus exposure and HLA in healthy donors. V dropped 0 bases and J dropped 0; count of bases not matched to a gene: 6. Looked up from germline, CDR1 is GTSNPN and CDR2 is SVGIG (reference sequence). The CDR3 is 19 residues long. At the time of sampling, donors were nominally healthy, though unrecorded immune exposures were likely. 13 Jbeta primers and 60 Vbeta primers were used for the PCR. Here immunoSEQ multiplex PCR was the method, and the copy in TCRdb shows in-frame clones only, minus some. The table shows 95,000 to 150,000 clones, with about 76% occurring only once. Study-level results: Exclusion applied to some V segments, including TRBV6-2 and TRBV6-3, as they were indistinguishable. Three CMV-associated chains were confirmed in vitro to be specific for CMV antigens.

The clonotype was recovered from a man in his 60s in good health and CMV-seropositive. This rearrangement joins TRBV30 to TRBJ2-2; TRBD2 aligns across 14 bases. Sequencing was carried out using PBMCs. CDR3 in DNA: TGTGCCTGGAGTGTACAACGGACTAGCGGGGGGTCGAACACCGGGGAGCTGTTTTTT. It is translated as CAWSVQRTSGGSNTGELFF. The full variable domain, rest sourced from reference TRBV30 and TRBJ2-2, is SQTIHQWPATLVQPVGSPLSLECTVEGTSNPNLYWYRQAAGRGLQLLFYSVGIGQISSEVPQNLSASRPQDRQFILSSKKLLLSDSGFYLCAWSVQRTSGGSNTGELFFGEGSRLTVL.